This T cell receptor beta chain came from a study of cytomegalovirus exposure and HLA in healthy donors. PCR was performed using 60 Vbeta and 13 Jbeta primers. Some clones are missing from TCRdb's copy, which holds only in-frame ones; the method was immunoSEQ multiplex PCR. Of about 160,000 clones in the sample, around 76% were seen once. Concerning this clone itself: Mismatch with germline at one junction end may stem from a read error.

The CDR3 has 16 amino acids. In germline, CDR1 is SGDLS, CDR2 YYNGEE. This chain joins TRBV9 and TRBJ2-5; possible D gene TRBD1, 6 bases. The TCR was taken from a man in his forties in good health and CMV-seropositive. The sequenced material came from PBMCs. The CDR3 DNA sequence: TGTGCCAGCAGCTCGCACAGGGTATCGGAGAGGGAGACTCAGTACTTC. Its translation is CASSSHRVSERETQYF.